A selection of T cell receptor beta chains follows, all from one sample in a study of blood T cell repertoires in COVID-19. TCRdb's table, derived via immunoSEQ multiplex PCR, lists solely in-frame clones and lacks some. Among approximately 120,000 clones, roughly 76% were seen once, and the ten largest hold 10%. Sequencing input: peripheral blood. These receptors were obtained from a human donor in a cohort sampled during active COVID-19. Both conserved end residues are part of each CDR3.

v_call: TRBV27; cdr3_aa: CASRAWNSPLHF
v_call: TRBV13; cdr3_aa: CASSLGGRANEQFF
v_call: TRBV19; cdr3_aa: CASSGLQNTEAFF
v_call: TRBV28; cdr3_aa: CASSSERQDPRYEQYF
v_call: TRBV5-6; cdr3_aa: CASRKGLGVLEQFF
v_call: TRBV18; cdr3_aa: CASSGTTGSGANVLTF
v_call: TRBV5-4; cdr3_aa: CASSAPGQNYGYTF
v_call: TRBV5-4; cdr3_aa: CASSDAGSGGLYGYTF
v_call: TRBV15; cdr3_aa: CATSRASGGALETQYF
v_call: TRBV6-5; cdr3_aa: CASSRTTGNTEAFF
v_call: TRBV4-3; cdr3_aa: CASSQGTSGGGETQYF
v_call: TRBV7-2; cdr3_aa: CASSLEGGLTNTEAFF
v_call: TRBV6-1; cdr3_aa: CASSELGLEDIF
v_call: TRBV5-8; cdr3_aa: CASSLRREFGTEAFF
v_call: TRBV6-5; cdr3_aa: CASSPKTSGYNEQFF
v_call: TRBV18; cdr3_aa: CASSLTGASTYEQYF
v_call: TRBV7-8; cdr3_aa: CASSLEAGQGHLEAFF
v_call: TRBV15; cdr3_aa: CATSRDKLAQPQHF
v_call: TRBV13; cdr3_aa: CASSLEGARTEAFF
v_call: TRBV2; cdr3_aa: CASSSGVGELFF
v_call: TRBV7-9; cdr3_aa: CASSLSGLGVYEQYF
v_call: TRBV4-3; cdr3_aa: CASSQDSGRTGELFF
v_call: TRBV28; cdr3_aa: CASTTLPVQPQHF
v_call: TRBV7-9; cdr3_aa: CASSLASGWEQYF
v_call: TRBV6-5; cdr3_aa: CASSPHRGQVGYTF
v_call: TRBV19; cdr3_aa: CASSKTRETEAFF
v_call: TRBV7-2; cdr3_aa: CASRSAGEQTQYF